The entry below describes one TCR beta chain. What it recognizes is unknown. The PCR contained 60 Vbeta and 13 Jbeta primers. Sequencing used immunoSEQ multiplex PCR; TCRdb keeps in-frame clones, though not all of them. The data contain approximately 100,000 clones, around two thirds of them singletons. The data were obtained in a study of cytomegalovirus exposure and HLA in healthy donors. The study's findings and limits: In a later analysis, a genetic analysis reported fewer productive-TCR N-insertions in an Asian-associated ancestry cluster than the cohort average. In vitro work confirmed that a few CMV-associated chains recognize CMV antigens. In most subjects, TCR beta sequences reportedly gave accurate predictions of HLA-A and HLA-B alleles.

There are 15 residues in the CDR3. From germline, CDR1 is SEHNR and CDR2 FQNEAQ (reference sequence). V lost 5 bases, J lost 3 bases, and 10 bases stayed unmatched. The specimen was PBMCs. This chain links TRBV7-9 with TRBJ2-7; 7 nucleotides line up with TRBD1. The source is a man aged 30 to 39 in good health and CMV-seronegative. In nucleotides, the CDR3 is TGTGCCAGCAGCCACGCTAGGACAGGCTACTACGAGCAGTACTTC. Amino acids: CASSHARTGYYEQYF. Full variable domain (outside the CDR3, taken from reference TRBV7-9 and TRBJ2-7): DTGVSQNPRHKITKRGQNVTFRCDPISEHNRLYWYRQTLGQGPEFLTYFQNEAQLEKSRLLSDRFSAERPKGSFSTLEIQRTEQGDSAMYLCASSHARTGYYEQYFGPGTRLTVT.